Listed below are T cell receptor beta chains from one sample, sequenced in a study of blood T cell repertoires in COVID-19. Here immunoSEQ multiplex PCR was the method, and the copy in TCRdb shows in-frame clones only, minus some. This table has under 250,000 clones, approximately 80% appearing once. Specimen: PBMCs or T cells enriched from blood (not recorded which). The source of these receptors is a man aged 25-40 years with acute COVID-19. The CDR3 runs from the conserved cysteine through the conserved F or W. D genes are given only for firm matches. Not all rows give a size; the values are once, few, many and, for expanded clones, a class.

j_call,v_call,d_call,clone_size,cdr3_nt,cdr3_aa
TRBJ1-1,TRBV18,NA,NA,TGTACCAGCTCACCAGGAGGGATCAACACTGAAGCTTTCTTT,CTSSPGGINTEAFF
TRBJ2-3,TRBV7-9,TRBD2,NA,TGTGCCAGCAGCTCCCTAGCGGGGAGCACAGATACGCAGTATTTT,CASSSLAGSTDTQYF
TRBJ2-5,TRBV9,NA,few,TGTGCCAGCACATCTGGGGGCTCCCAAGAGACCCAGTACTTC,CASTSGGSQETQYF
TRBJ1-2,TRBV28,NA,NA,TGTGCCAGCAGTTTGGCACAGGCCCCCTATGGCTACACCTTC,CASSLAQAPYGYTF
TRBJ1-1,TRBV19,TRBD1,NA,TGTGCCAGTACCAAGACAGGGGTTCTCACTGAAGCTTTCTTT,CASTKTGVLTEAFF
TRBJ1-2,TRBV4-1,NA,NA,TGCGCCAGCAGCCAAGAGGGGTTCATGGGGGGGCCGAATGGCTACACCTTC,CASSQEGFMGGPNGYTF
TRBJ2-1,TRBV3-1/TRBV3-2,NA,NA,TGTGCCAGCAGCCAAGATCTCGCTTCACGGGAGCAGTTCTTC,CASSQDLASREQFF
TRBJ2-2,TRBV10-1,NA,few,TGCGCCAGCAGTCTGACTAGTCTCCGAACAGGGGAGCTGTTTTTT,CASSLTSLRTGELFF
TRBJ1-1,TRBV5-1,TRBD1,NA,TGCGCCAGCAGCTTCGGGGACAGTCACACTGAAGCTTTCTTT,CASSFGDSHTEAFF
TRBJ2-3,TRBV6-1,NA,NA,TGTGCCAGCAGTGAAAGTCGGACTAAACTCACAGATACGCAGTATTTT,CASSESRTKLTDTQYF
TRBJ2-1,TRBV11-2,NA,NA,TGTGCCAGCACCAGGGGGATGGGTAGCGGGGCGGGTGAGCAGTTCTTC,CASTRGMGSGAGEQFF
TRBJ2-1,TRBV7-2,NA,NA,TGTGCCAGCAGCTTAGGGTACGCGGGTGGGGAGCAGTTCTTC,CASSLGYAGGEQFF
TRBJ2-7,TRBV27,TRBD2,few,TGTGCCAGCAGTCCCACGGGACTAGCGGGGGGCCACGAGCAGTACTTC,CASSPTGLAGGHEQYF
TRBJ1-4,TRBV30,TRBD1,NA,TGTGCCTGGAGGAACAGGGGAGCTAATGAAAAACTGTTTTTT,CAWRNRGANEKLFF
TRBJ2-3,TRBV2,TRBD2,NA,TGTGCCAGCGGACTAGTTGCAGATACGCAGTATTTT,CASGLVADTQYF
TRBJ1-1,TRBV6-5,NA,NA,TGTGCCACTTCAGAGGGTTGGGGCACTGAAGCTTTCTTT,CATSEGWGTEAFF
TRBJ1-5,TRBV28,NA,few,TGTGCCATCGAGAAGGGAGGCAATCAGCCCCAGCATTTT,CAIEKGGNQPQHF
TRBJ1-2,TRBV5-4,NA,NA,TGTGCCAGCAGCCCCTCGGCGGGTCGTGGCTACACCTTC,CASSPSAGRGYTF
TRBJ2-3,TRBV27,NA,NA,TGTGCCAGCAGTCCCTCGGCGGGGTATACGCAGTATTTT,CASSPSAGYTQYF
TRBJ1-1,TRBV29-1,NA,NA,TGCAGCGTTGGGTGGGGACACCTGAACACTGAAGCTTTCTTT,CSVGWGHLNTEAFF
TRBJ1-6,TRBV27,NA,NA,TGTGCCAGCAGTTTATGGCAGGGTAATTCACCCCTCCACTTT,CASSLWQGNSPLHF
TRBJ2-2,TRBV10-2,TRBD1,NA,TGCGCCAGCAGACAGGGGGCTCCCGGGGAGCTGTTTTTT,CASRQGAPGELFF
TRBJ1-2,TRBV9,TRBD1,once,TGTGCCAGCAGCGTAGGACAGGGAAAGGGCTATGGCTACACCTTC,CASSVGQGKGYGYTF
TRBJ1-6,TRBV18,TRBD1,NA,TGTGCCAGCTCACAGATAACAGGGGGCGCGTCCTATAATTCACCCCTCCACTTT,CASSQITGGASYNSPLHF
TRBJ2-7,TRBV6-6,TRBD1,NA,TGTGCCAGCAGCGACAGGGCCCACGAGCAGTACTTC,CASSDRAHEQYF